This T cell receptor (beta chain) came from a study of cytomegalovirus exposure and HLA in healthy donors. Overall study results and limits: In a later analysis, HLA-associated beta chains showed higher expansion and lower generation probabilities than comparable chains.

Concerning this clone: Its antigen remains unknown.

The CDR3 is 14 residues long. Germline loops: CDR1 MNHNS, CDR2 SASEGT. The PCR had 60 Vbeta and 13 Jbeta primers. Here immunoSEQ multiplex PCR was the method, and the copy in TCRdb shows in-frame clones only, minus some. The sample has about 200,000 clones; more than 75% are singletons. The source is a woman in her thirties or forties in good health and CMV-seronegative. The sample taken for sequencing was PBMCs. V and J are TRBV6-1 and TRBJ2-5, with D maybe TRBD2 (6 bases). The last part of the DNA fits TRBJ2-7 better; the J call may be wrong. The CDR3 loop reads CASSVAVSSYEQYF. In DNA, the CDR3 is TGTGCCAGCTCCGTAGCGGTGAGCTCCTACGAGCAGTACTTC.